The sample holds many counts of the clone carrying this T cell receptor (beta chain). Its antigen remains unknown. Via MiXCR, TCRdb re-called the multiplex PCR reads, giving one row per CDR3 protein. The sample has approximately 100,000 distinct CDR3 sequences, 21% seen once. This entry comes from a study of breast tumors, draining lymph nodes, adjacent tissues. Samples came from axillary lymph nodes draining the breast cancer. Findings of the study overall: Compared with lymph nodes, tumors were less diverse; compared with nontumor tissue, more. Data only fit, rather than demonstrated, lymph node origin of most tumor T cells. Luminal-like breast cancer showed significantly higher tumor–nontumor repertoire similarity than basal-like.

The sample comprised axillary lymph node tissue. The sequence derives from a female donor with breast cancer. Some clones in this sample may be carry-over from other donors' samples.

The CDR3 protein is CASLGGGLYNEQFF. Written as DNA, the CDR3 is TGTGCCAGCTTGGGCGGGGGACTCTACAATGAGCAGTTCTTC. The genes are TRBV2 and TRBJ2-1, with 7 bases matching TRBD2. Germline CDR1 SNHLY, CDR2 FYNNEI. The CDR3 totals 14 residues. V shed 8 bases, J shed 3 bases, and the junction held 7 bases outside the gene matches.